Below are 18 T cell receptor beta chains sequenced from a single sample in a study of spatial heterogeneity in lung cancer. A single record per CDR3 protein comes from TCRdb applying MiXCR to the 5' RACE reads. Of roughly 99,000 distinct CDR3 sequences listed, approximately 19% are singletons. Time point meaning: blood at routine non-recurrence follow-up after resection. The sample here was PBMCs, taken at follow-up. The receptors were gathered from a male donor with early-stage non-small cell lung cancer.

The V call is TRBV2, the J call TRBJ1-2, with 7 bases lining up with TRBD1. This CDR3 has 14 amino acids. Germline V gene sequence: CDR1 SNHLY, CDR2 FYNNEI. After removal of 7 bases from V and 6 bases from J, the junction contained 11 bases not matched to a gene. The DNA of the CDR3 is TGTGCCAGCAACCGACAGGGAGGGAATAATGGCTACACCTTC. Translating it yields CASNRQGGNNGYTF.

The V call is TRBV7-9, the J call TRBJ1-2, with TRBD1 identical over 8 bases. Trimming cost V 1 base and J 3 bases; bases outside gene matches: 13. CDR1 and CDR2 from the germline V gene are SEHNR and FQNEAQ (reference sequence). The CDR3 runs to 18 residues. DNA of the CDR3: TGTGCCAGCAGCTTAGTTTCTCTGACAGGGGCGATTTACTATGGCTACACCTTC. Its translation is CASSLVSLTGAIYYGYTF.

This clonotype appeared a few times. V and J are TRBV27 and TRBJ1-2; D not certain. This CDR3 is built from 12 residues. The germline CDR1 and CDR2 sequences are MNHEY and SMNVEV (reference sequence). V shed 0 bases and J shed 6 bases, with 5 bases lying between them. The DNA of the CDR3 is TGTGCCAGCAGTTTATCCGGCAATGGCTACACCTTC. Translation gives CASSLSGNGYTF.

This chain joins TRBV4-1 and TRBJ1-5, with TRBD1 matching over 8 bases. After removal of 1 base from V and 4 bases from J, the junction contained 6 bases not matched to a gene. The CDR3 extends over 16 amino acids. Germline V gene sequence: CDR1 MGHRA, CDR2 YSYEKL. CDR3 bases: TGCGCCAGCAGCCAAGTGGACAGGGAGTTTAATCAGCCCCAGCATTTT. It specifies CASSQVDREFNQPQHF.

This clonotype was picked up a small number of times. This chain connects TRBV7-9 to TRBJ2-3; D is perhaps TRBD1 (5 bases). Germline V lookup: CDR1 SEHNR, CDR2 FQNEAQ (reference sequence). CDR3 length: 16 amino acids. Deletions cut 5 bases from V and 0 bases from J, with 15 bases between. CDR3 sequence (DNA): TGTGCCAGCAGCACCAGACAGCTGACTAGCACAGATACGCAGTATTTT. Residues: CASSTRQLTSTDTQYF. Full variable domain (missing parts from reference TRBV7-9 and TRBJ2-3): DTGVSQNPRHKITKRGQNVTFRCDPISEHNRLYWYRQTLGQGPEFLTYFQNEAQLEKSRLLSDRFSAERPKGSFSTLEIQRTEQGDSAMYLCASSTRQLTSTDTQYFGPGTRLTVL.

This clonotype was seen a handful of times. The chain employs TRBV7-9 and TRBJ1-1; 9 nucleotides agree with TRBD1. Unmatched junction bases numbered 8, after V lost 5 bases and J lost 7 bases. The V gene's germline CDR1 is SEHNR and CDR2 FQNEAQ (reference sequence). CDR3 length: 14 amino acids. The CDR3 bases are TGTGCCAGCAGCGCTGGGACAGGGTTAGATGAAGCTTTCTTT. Translating gives CASSAGTGLDEAFF.

This clonotype was picked up a small number of times. The chain couples TRBV7-2 to TRBJ2-5; 11 bases match TRBD2. The germline V gene encodes CDR1 SGHTA and CDR2 FQGNSA. This CDR3 is 16 amino acids long. J was trimmed by 0 bases and V by 5 bases; bases with no gene match: 5. This chain's CDR3 is CASSQTSGGNQETQYF. CDR3 DNA: TGTGCCAGCAGCCAAACTAGCGGGGGAAACCAAGAGACCCAGTACTTC.

This clonotype was counted ten times or more. The V and J genes are TRBV5-8 and TRBJ2-2; D possibly corresponds to TRBD1 (5 bases). Germline assignment: CDR1 SGHTS and CDR2 YDEGEE. The ends were cut back, 2 bases at V and 4 bases at J, with 12 bases in the middle. The CDR3 is 15 residues long. Here the CDR3 reads CASSFQGMVTGELFF. The CDR3 coding sequence is TGTGCCAGCAGCTTTCAGGGAATGGTCACCGGGGAGCTGTTTTTT.

This rearrangement joins TRBV4-3 to TRBJ2-5; D gene ambiguous. Trimming removed 0 bases from V and 5 bases from J, with 4 bases in between. The CDR3 is 12 amino acids. Germline-derived CDR1 and CDR2 are LGHNA and YSLEER. The CDR3 nucleotides are TGCGCCAGCAGCCAAGAACGGGAGACCCAGTACTTC. Its protein is CASSQERETQYF.

The chain employs TRBV1 and TRBJ2-3; the D segment call TRBD2 is taken from the table without a DNA check. TRBV1 is assigned pseudogene status. The CDR3 loop spans 15 amino acids. CDR3 residues: CTSSHCGERTDTQYF. The CDR3 nucleotides read TGCACCAGCAGCCATTGTGGGGAGCGCACAGATACGCAGTATTTT.

In this sample, this clonotype turned up a few times. The chain joins TRBV7-8 to TRBJ2-2; 10 bases are shared with TRBD1. The trim removed 6 bases at V and 5 bases at J, leaving 3 bases unmatched. There are 14 residues in the CDR3. Per the germline V gene, CDR1 is SGHVS and CDR2 is FQNEAQ. The CDR3 spells CASRSDRGTGELFF. CDR3 DNA sequence: TGTGCCAGCAGATCGGACAGGGGGACCGGGGAGCTGTTTTTT.

This clonotype has just a few counts. V gene TRBV2 combines with J gene TRBJ2-7, with 11 bases that match TRBD1. Losses at the gene ends were 7 bases for V and 4 bases for J; bases not matched to a gene: 3. The CDR3 covers 13 residues. Germline V lookup: CDR1 SNHLY, CDR2 FYNNEI. CDR3 coding DNA: TGTGCCAGCAATCGGGACAGGGGGTACGAGCAGTACGTC. Translating it yields CASNRDRGYEQYV.

This clonotype was counted ten times or more. The CDR3 DNA sequence: TGTGCCAGCTCAGCTACCGGGACAGAGAACACCGGGGAGCTGTTTTTT. Residues: CASSATGTENTGELFF. The V gene is TRBV18, the J gene TRBJ2-2, with TRBD1 matching 7 bases. Trimming cost V 5 bases and J 1 base; bases outside gene matches: 7. The CDR3 runs to 16 residues. Germline CDR1 reads KGHSH; CDR2 reads LQKENI.

This chain joins TRBV6-5 and TRBJ2-5, with 7 positions matching TRBD2. Germline loops: CDR1 MNHEY, CDR2 SVGAGI. The CDR3 has 13 amino acids. The J segment lost 5 bases and the V segment lost 6 bases, leaving 6 bases of the junction unmatched. CDR3 sequence: CASRSWGGETQYF. DNA for the CDR3: TGTGCCAGCAGGTCGTGGGGGGGGGAGACCCAGTACTTC.

This clonotype was detected a few times. The V and J genes are TRBV4-3 and TRBJ2-6; 7 nucleotides agree with TRBD1. CDR3 size: 18 residues. The V gene's germline CDR1 is LGHNA and CDR2 YSLEER. The ends lost 4 bases at V and 2 bases at J; junction bases unmatched: 11. CDR3 nucleotide sequence: TGCGCCAGCAGCCCTAGAGGGGGCGGGTTGGCTGGGGCCAACGTCCTGACTTTC. It codes for CASSPRGGGLAGANVLTF.

This clonotype was counted at least ten times. The V and J genes are TRBV30 and TRBJ1-1; D is unresolved. V was shortened by 6 bases and J by 4 bases, with 18 bases between the two germline ends. This CDR3 has 14 amino acids. Looked up from germline, CDR1 is GTSNPN and CDR2 is SVGIG (reference sequence). CDR3 sequence reads: CACPGLGLGTEAFF. CDR3 coding DNA: TGTGCCTGCCCCGGGCTCGGGCTCGGCACTGAAGCTTTCTTT.

The chain joins TRBV4-3 to TRBJ2-2; 10 nucleotides agree with TRBD1. The J segment lost 5 bases and the V segment lost 3 bases, leaving 6 bases of the junction unmatched. CDR1 is LGHNA, CDR2 YSLEER, per germline. The CDR3 sequence is 16 residues long. CDR3 nucleotides: TGCGCCAGCAGCCATTCCGGGACAGGGGATACCGGGGAGCTGTTTTTT. Translating it yields CASSHSGTGDTGELFF.

The V and J genes are TRBV29-1 and TRBJ2-5; D remains ambiguous. Germline lookup yields CDR1 SQVTM and CDR2 ANQGSEA. This CDR3 has 11 residues. V was shortened by 8 bases and J by 1 base, with 8 bases between the two germline ends. The CDR3 DNA reads TGCAGCCCCCGGATCCAAGAGACCCAGTACTTC. It encodes CSPRIQETQYF.